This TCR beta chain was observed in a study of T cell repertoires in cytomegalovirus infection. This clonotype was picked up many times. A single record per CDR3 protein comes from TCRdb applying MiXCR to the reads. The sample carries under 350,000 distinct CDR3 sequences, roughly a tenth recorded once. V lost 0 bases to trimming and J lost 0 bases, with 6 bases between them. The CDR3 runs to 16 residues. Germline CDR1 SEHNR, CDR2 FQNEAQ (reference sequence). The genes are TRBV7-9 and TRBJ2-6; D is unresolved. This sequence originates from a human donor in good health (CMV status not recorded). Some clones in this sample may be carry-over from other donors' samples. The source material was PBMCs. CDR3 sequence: CASSLASSSGANVLTF. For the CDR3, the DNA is TGTGCCAGCAGCTTAGCCAGTAGCTCTGGGGCCAACGTCCTGACTTTC. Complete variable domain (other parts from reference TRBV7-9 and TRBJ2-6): DTGVSQNPRHKITKRGQNVTFRCDPISEHNRLYWYRQTLGQGPEFLTYFQNEAQLEKSRLLSDRFSAERPKGSFSTLEIQRTEQGDSAMYLCASSLASSSGANVLTFGAGSRLTVL.